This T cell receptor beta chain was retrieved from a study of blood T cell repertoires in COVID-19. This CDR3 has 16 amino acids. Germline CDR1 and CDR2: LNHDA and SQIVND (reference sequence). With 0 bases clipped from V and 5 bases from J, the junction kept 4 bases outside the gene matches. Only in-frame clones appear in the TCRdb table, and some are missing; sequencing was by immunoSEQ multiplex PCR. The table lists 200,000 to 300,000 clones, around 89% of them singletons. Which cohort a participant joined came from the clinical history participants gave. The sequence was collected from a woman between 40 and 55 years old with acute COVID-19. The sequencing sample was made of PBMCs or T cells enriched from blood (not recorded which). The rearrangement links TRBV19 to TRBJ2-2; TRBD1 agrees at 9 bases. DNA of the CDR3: TGTGCCAGTAGTATAGAAACAGGGGGCGGGACCGGGGAGCTGTTTTTT. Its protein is CASSIETGGGTGELFF. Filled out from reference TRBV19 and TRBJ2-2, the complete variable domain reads DGGITQSPKYLFRKEGQNVTLSCEQNLNHDAMYWYRQDPGQGLRLIYYSQIVNDFQKGDIAEGYSVSREKKESFPLTVTSAQKNPTAFYLCASSIETGGGTGELFFGEGSRLTVL.